A single sample is the source of the 5 T cell receptor beta chains below, sequenced in a study of blood T cell repertoires in COVID-19. Generated by immunoSEQ multiplex PCR, the TCRdb table keeps only in-frame clones and is missing some. The repertoire has 450,000 or so clones, approximately 90% of them found once; the top ten carry more than 0.7%. Sequenced material: peripheral blood. The receptors come from a man aged 18 to 30 with COVID-19, enrolled during active disease.

The chain combines TRBV19 with TRBJ2-2; TRBD1 aligns across 8 bases. Per the germline V gene, CDR1 is LNHDA and CDR2 is SQIVND (reference sequence). Trimming removed 5 bases from V and 6 bases from J; junction bases left unmatched: 14. The CDR3 extends over 17 amino acids. CDR3 coding DNA: TGTGCCAGTAGTTCCGGACAGGGACGATCAAGTGCCGGGGAGCTGTTTTTT. It encodes CASSSGQGRSSAGELFF.

This clone has only a few counts. This chain links TRBV7-9 with TRBJ2-3; 7 bases match TRBD2. The CDR3 has 15 amino acids. V trimming: 5 bases; J trimming: 3 bases; junction bases outside the gene matches: 8. Germline assignment: CDR1 SEHNR and CDR2 FQNEAQ (reference sequence). CDR3 amino acids: CASSPEGLETDTQYF. In DNA, the CDR3 is TGTGCCAGCAGCCCGGAAGGACTAGAGACAGATACGCAGTATTTT.

The chain couples TRBV3-1 (or the pseudogene TRBV3-2) to TRBJ2-2; 7 bases fit TRBD1. This CDR3 spans 15 amino acids. V trimming: 3 bases; J trimming: 4 bases; junction bases outside the gene matches: 5. The germline V gene encodes CDR1 LGHDT and CDR2 YNNKEL (reference sequence). DNA of the CDR3: TGTGCCAGCAGCCAGGGGACAGCCTTCACCGGGGAGCTGTTTTTT. Amino acid sequence: CASSQGTAFTGELFF.

The chain couples TRBV19 to TRBJ1-4, with no clear D. The ends were cut back, 9 bases at V and 10 bases at J, with 18 bases in the middle. The CDR3 is 13 residues long. Germline V lookup: CDR1 LNHDA, CDR2 SQIVND (reference sequence). The CDR3 DNA is TGTGCCAGCCACCAAGCCGTATCTGGAAAACTGTTTTTT. Translation: CASHQAVSGKLFF.

J is TRBJ2-7 and V is TRBV6-5; TRBD2 matches 10 bases. The CDR3 sequence is 15 residues long. CDR1 is MNHEY and CDR2 is SVGAGI in the germline V gene. Losses at the gene ends were 0 bases for V and 2 bases for J; bases not matched to a gene: 1. The CDR3 spells CASSYSLAGAYEQYF. The CDR3 DNA sequence: TGTGCCAGCAGTTACTCCCTAGCGGGAGCCTACGAGCAGTACTTC.